The next 2 T cell receptor beta chains were all read from a single sample in a study of breast tumors, draining lymph nodes, adjacent tissues. TCRdb reanalysed the multiplex PCR reads using MiXCR and keeps one entry per CDR3 protein. The profile shows fewer than 80,000 distinct CDR3 sequences, about 40% of them singletons. The material sequenced was breast tumor tissue. These receptors came from a female donor with breast cancer. Some clones in this sample may be carry-over from other donors' samples.

The chain joins TRBV9 to TRBJ2-1; a weak D match, TRBD2 (6 bases). The CDR3 contains 14 residues. Germline V gene data show CDR1 as SGDLS and CDR2 as YYNGEE. The V gene lost 4 bases and the J gene lost 3 bases, with 11 bases spanning the gap. In nucleotides, the CDR3 is TGTGCCAGCAGCATCGCTAGCGACTACAATGAGCAGTTCTTC. Encoded protein: CASSIASDYNEQFF.

Worth noting for this clonotype: The conserved final phenylalanine or tryptophan is absent from the CDR3, which likely points to a read error. The gene calls are TRBV6-5 and TRBJ2-2; TRBD2 matches 8 bases. The germline CDR1 and CDR2 sequences are MNHEY and SVGAGI. The CDR3 has 15 residues. CDR3 in amino acids: CASGYIGGGTGELFL. The CDR3 region has the DNA TGTGCCAGCGGTTACATAGGCGGGGGGACCGGGGAGCTGTTTCTT.